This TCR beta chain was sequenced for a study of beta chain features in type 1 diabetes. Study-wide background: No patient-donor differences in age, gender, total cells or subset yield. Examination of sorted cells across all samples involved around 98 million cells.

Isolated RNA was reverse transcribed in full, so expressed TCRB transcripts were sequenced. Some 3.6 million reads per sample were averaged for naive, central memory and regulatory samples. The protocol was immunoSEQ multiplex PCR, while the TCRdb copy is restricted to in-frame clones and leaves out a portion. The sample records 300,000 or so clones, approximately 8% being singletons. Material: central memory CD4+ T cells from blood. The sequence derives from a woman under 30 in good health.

The CDR3 sequence is CASSELTGTEAFF. The CDR3, as DNA: TGTGCCAGCAGTGAATTGACAGGGACTGAAGCTTTCTTT. This chain uses TRBV2 with TRBJ1-1; TRBD1 aligns across 7 bases. V was clipped by 2 bases and J by 5 bases; unmatched bases: 2. Germline CDR1 reads SNHLY; CDR2 reads FYNNEI. CDR3 length: 13 residues.